This passage covers 8 T cell receptor beta chains from one sample sequenced in a study of blood T cell repertoires in COVID-19. Profiling relied on immunoSEQ multiplex PCR, and the TCRdb table lists in-frame clones only, not all of them. The table shows about 270,000 clones, with 84% occurring only once. Specimen: peripheral blood. Source of these receptors: a human donor in a cohort sampled during active COVID-19.

The chain recombines TRBV9 with TRBJ2-1, with D possibly TRBD1 on 6 matching bases. The CDR3 is 16 residues long. Germline V gene sequence: CDR1 SGDLS, CDR2 YYNGEE. Trimming stripped 0 bases from V and 5 bases from J, with 15 bases between. The CDR3 sequence: CASSVVGGEWDNEQFF. The CDR3 coding sequence is TGTGCCAGCAGCGTAGTAGGGGGAGAGTGGGACAATGAGCAGTTCTTC.

This chain links TRBV7-2 with TRBJ2-5; TRBD1 matches at 8 bases. V dropped 6 bases and J dropped 4; count of bases not matched to a gene: 10. The germline CDR1 and CDR2 sequences are SGHTA and FQGNSA. This CDR3 comprises 15 residues. The CDR3 protein is CASSLTGGLGETQYF. CDR3 nucleotide sequence: TGTGCCAGCAGTCTAACAGGGGGGTTAGGAGAGACCCAGTACTTC.

The CDR3 region is CASSQDAGRGYKNIQYF. The DNA of the CDR3 is TGTGCCAGCAGCCAAGACGCAGGACGGGGGTATAAAAACATTCAGTACTTC. The J gene is TRBJ2-4, the V gene TRBV4-2; possibly TRBD2 for D (6 bases). Trimming pared 0 bases from V and 4 bases from J, leaving 16 bases between. The germline gives CDR1 LGHNA, CDR2 YNFKEQ. The CDR3 is made up of 17 amino acids.

The J gene is TRBJ2-1, the V gene TRBV5-1; TRBD2 matches at 9 bases. Germline trimming cut 3 bases from V and 7 bases from J; bases unmatched to any gene: 8. The CDR3 is 15 residues long. CDR1 is SGHRS, CDR2 YFSETQ, per germline. For the CDR3, the DNA is TGCGCCAGCAGCTCGGGACTAGCCGGCAGAAATGAGCAGTTCTTC. It codes for CASSSGLAGRNEQFF.

The gene calls are TRBV7-9 and TRBJ1-3; the D is unclear. The CDR3 runs to 14 residues. Looked up from germline, CDR1 is SEHNR and CDR2 is FQNEAQ (reference sequence). V was clipped by 0 bases and J by 4 bases, with 7 bases between them. The CDR3 DNA follows: TGTGCCAGCAGCTTAGCTAGCCAAGGAAACACCATATATTTT. This translates into CASSLASQGNTIYF.

V gene TRBV9 combines with J gene TRBJ2-3, with 9 bases that match TRBD2. Trimming cost V 4 bases and J 1 base; bases outside gene matches: 10. Germline CDR1 SGDLS, CDR2 YYNGEE. The CDR3 is 17 amino acids. DNA for the CDR3: TGTGCCAGCAGCCCTGGGACTAGCTGGGGGGGCACAGATACGCAGTATTTT. It translates to CASSPGTSWGGTDTQYF.

J is TRBJ1-5 and V is TRBV4-1, with a tentative D call TRBD1 (5 bases). The CDR3 is 14 amino acids. V lost 0 bases and J lost 4, with 7 bases in between. The germline V gene has CDR1 MGHRA and CDR2 YSYEKL. The CDR3 reads CASSQEGANQPQHF. The CDR3 bases are TGCGCCAGCAGCCAAGAAGGGGCGAATCAGCCCCAGCATTTT.

V and J are TRBV6-6 and TRBJ1-2; D perhaps matches TRBD1 (5 bases). Trimming removed 5 bases at V and 3 bases at J, with 10 bases between. CDR1 is MNHNY and CDR2 is SVGAGI in the germline V gene (reference sequence). The CDR3 consists of 13 residues. Written as DNA, the CDR3 is TGTGCCAGCAGTCCCGCGGGGGACTATGGCTACACCTTC. Protein product: CASSPAGDYGYTF.